These 8 T cell receptor beta chains came from one sample sequenced in a study of tissue T cells after allogeneic stem cell transplantation. Generated by immunoSEQ multiplex PCR, the TCRdb table keeps only in-frame clones and is missing some. The sample holds around 2,900 clones; approximately 48% are singletons and the top ten take roughly two fifths. Described time point: mouse harvest day 14 after allogeneic transplant. Tail vein injection delivered 10^7 T-cell-depleted bone marrow cells and 10^6 splenic CD5+ T cells. Sequencing was done on a sample of gut tissue. The receptor source for this set is a female BALB/c mouse given C57BL/6 T cells with graft-versus-host disease after an allogeneic hematopoietic cell transplant.

In the case of this clone: The genes are named according to mouse. The read falls 1 residue short of the CDR3 end, and the missing part is taken from the germline J gene. V usage is TRBV13-1 and J usage is TRBJ1-1; 8 bases are a match to TRBD1. The CDR3 consists of 13 residues. The germline V gene has CDR1 NSHNY and CDR2 SYGAGN. V lost 7 bases to trimming and J lost 0 bases; unmatched junction nucleotides: 2. The covered CDR3 bases are TGTGCCAGCCTACAGGGGGCAAACACAGAAGTCTTC. Translating it yields CASLQGANTEVF. The whole CDR3 protein is CASLQGANTEVFF.

Details on this clone: Each gene name is a mouse one. From the germline J gene comes the end of the CDR3, since the read stops 1 residue before it. This chain links TRBV14 with TRBJ2-4; unclear D gene. From germline, CDR1 is SGHDT and CDR2 FRDEAV. The CDR3 loop spans 15 amino acids. V lost 3 bases to trimming and J lost 0 bases, with 11 bases between them. CDR3 loop: CASSSPPASQNTLYF. The sequenced part of the CDR3 DNA is TGTGCCAGCAGTTCCCCGCCAGCTAGTCAAAACACCTTGTAC.

Regarding this clone: Genes and germline are mouse. The read terminates 1 residue before the CDR3 end, so the remaining end is supplied by the germline J gene. The chain couples TRBV26 to TRBJ1-1; TRBD1 aligns across 7 bases. The CDR3 totals 12 residues. Germline CDR1 KGHPV, CDR2 FQNQEV (reference sequence). The J segment lost 9 bases and the V segment lost 5 bases, leaving 6 bases of the junction unmatched. The chain's CDR3 is CASSLQGRKVFF. The covered CDR3 bases are TGTGCCAGCAGTTTACAGGGGAGGAAAGTCTTC.

Details on this clone: Gene names and germline refer to mouse. CDR3 region: CASSPGTGTEQYF. The DNA read from the CDR3 is TGTGCCAGCAGCCCCGGGACAGGGACCGAACAGTAC. This chain uses TRBV26 with TRBJ2-7; 9 bases agree with TRBD1. The sequenced fragment ends 1 residue before the CDR3 boundary, so the rest is inferred from the germline J gene. The length of the CDR3 is 13 residues. The V gene end was trimmed by 6 bases and the J gene end by 7 bases; junction bases not matched to a gene: 7. The germline gives CDR1 KGHPV, CDR2 FQNQEV (reference sequence). Using reference TRBV26 and TRBJ2-7 for the parts outside the CDR3, the full variable domain is NSKVIQTPRYLVKGQGQKAKMRCIPEKGHPVVFWYQQNKNNEFKFLINFQNQEVLQQIDMTEKRFSAECPSNSPCSLEIQSSEAGDSALYLCASSPGTGTEQYFGPGTRLTVL.

To note about this clone: The genes and germline here are from mouse. The read terminates 1 residue ahead of where the CDR3 ends, so the germline J gene completes it. The chain joins TRBV26 to TRBJ1-1; tentatively, D is TRBD1 (6 bases). The CDR3 loop spans 13 amino acids. Germline V gives CDR1 KGHPV, CDR2 FQNQEV (reference sequence). The germline V and J ends were trimmed by 4 bases and 5 bases, with 11 bases remaining between them. The covered CDR3 bases are TGTGCCAGCAGTCCGGCAAGGGGGACAGAAGTCTTC. Protein sequence: CASSPARGTEVF. The whole CDR3 protein reads CASSPARGTEVFF.

This clone occurred a few times. Gene names refer to mouse genes. The read finishes 1 residue shy of the CDR3 end, and the germline J gene is used to complete it. The chain has TRBV16 and TRBJ1-4; 8 bases line up with TRBD1. CDR3 size: 15 residues. V lost 2 bases to trimming and J lost 3 bases; unmatched junction nucleotides: 2. Germline V gives CDR1 SGHSA, CDR2 FRNQAP. CDR3 in amino acids: CASSLQGAPNERLFF. CDR3 bases read: TGTGCAAGCAGCTTACAGGGGGCACCCAACGAAAGATTATTT.

As concerns this clone: Gene names are the mouse ones. The read ends 1 residue shy of where the CDR3 ends; the end is completed using the germline J gene. This chain joins TRBV12-1 and TRBJ2-1; 8 bases map to TRBD2. The CDR3 sequence is 15 residues long. Germline-derived CDR1 and CDR2 are SGHSN and HYEKVE. V was pared by 5 bases and J by 3 bases, with 8 bases of the junction left unmatched. CDR3 bases read: TGTGCCAGCTATCCGACTGGGGACGGCTATGCTGAGCAGTTC. Its protein is CASYPTGDGYAEQF. The entire CDR3 is CASYPTGDGYAEQFF.

This clone was seen more than once but under ten times. The genes and germline here are from mouse. The CDR3 is cut off 1 residue early in the read; its end comes from the germline J gene. The chain couples TRBV23 to TRBJ1-3; TRBD1, as called in the table, went unchecked against the DNA. The CDR3 extends over 14 amino acids. Germline V gene sequence: CDR1 KGHTA, CDR2 FQNQQP. The CDR3 protein is CSSSQQGAGNTLYF. The CDR3 bases that were read are TGCTCCAGCAGTCAACAGGGGGCTGGAAATACGCTCTAT.